These 9 T cell receptor beta chains share one sample of origin, sequenced in a study of shared clonotypes between healthy human individuals. Measured with immunoSEQ multiplex PCR; TCRdb has only the in-frame clones, and not every one. The sample records approximately 340,000 clones, about 73% being singletons. The sample comprised memory CD4+ T cells sorted from blood. Subset noted: CD45RA-negative fraction. The origin of the receptors is a man younger than 40 in good health.

This chain links TRBV9 with TRBJ2-1; no firm D call. V lost 0 bases, J lost 6 bases, and 16 bases lay in between. The CDR3 consists of 16 residues. In germline, CDR1 is SGDLS, CDR2 YYNGEE. The CDR3 spells CASSVDGSPTLNEQFF. Here the CDR3 DNA reads TGTGCCAGCAGCGTAGACGGTTCCCCAACCCTCAATGAGCAGTTCTTC.

The rearrangement uses TRBV7-3 and TRBJ1-1, with D possibly TRBD1 on 5 matching bases. CDR3 length: 15 amino acids. The germline CDR1 and CDR2 sequences are SGHTA and FQGTGA. V lost 1 base and J 0 bases, leaving 9 bases between the germline ends. The CDR3 sequence is CASSLNGAMNTEAFF. The CDR3, as DNA: TGTGCCAGCAGCTTAAATGGGGCGATGAACACTGAAGCTTTCTTT.

V is TRBV4-1 and J is TRBJ2-7; D is unresolved. Trimming took 1 base from V and 3 from J, leaving 13 bases between them. This CDR3 has 15 residues. CDR1 MGHRA and CDR2 YSYEKL come from the germline V gene. The CDR3 is CASSQALTFGYEQYF. The DNA of the CDR3 is TGCGCCAGCAGCCAAGCCTTGACGTTCGGCTACGAGCAGTACTTC.

This rearrangement joins TRBV29-1 to TRBJ2-5; 9 bases align to TRBD1. The germline V gene has CDR1 SQVTM and CDR2 ANQGSEA. V lost 3 bases to trimming and J lost 4 bases; unmatched junction nucleotides: 6. This CDR3 contains 14 residues. CDR3 sequence reads: CSVDKGQGRETQYF. The CDR3 region has the DNA TGCAGCGTTGATAAAGGACAGGGGCGAGAGACCCAGTACTTC.

V gene TRBV5-1 combines with J gene TRBJ1-3; no clear D gene. With 0 bases removed from V and 0 bases from J, the gap between germline ends came to 10 bases. The CDR3 length is 16 residues. The germline V gene has CDR1 SGHRS and CDR2 YFSETQ. The CDR3 DNA reads as TGCGCCAGCAGCTTGGATCTGGTGGACTCTGGAAACACCATATATTTT. Protein: CASSLDLVDSGNTIYF. The full variable domain, rest sourced from reference TRBV5-1 and TRBJ1-3, is KAGVTQTPRYLIKTRGQQVTLSCSPISGHRSVSWYQQTPGQGLQFLFEYFSETQRNKGNFPGRFSGRQFSNSRSEMNVSTLELGDSALYLCASSLDLVDSGNTIYFGEGSWLTVV.

This chain connects TRBV27 to TRBJ2-1, with D perhaps given as TRBD1 or TRBD2 (5 bases each). Germline CDR1 is MNHEY and CDR2 is SMNVEV (reference sequence). The CDR3 length is 15 residues. The V and J ends lost 3 bases and 2 bases respectively, with 11 bases between them. CDR3 region: CASSLGLATYNEQFF. The CDR3 DNA reads as TGTGCCAGCAGTTTGGGGCTAGCCACCTACAATGAGCAGTTCTTC.

In this sample, this clone turned up a few times. The V call is TRBV9, the J call TRBJ2-5; 7 nucleotides line up with TRBD2. Looked up from germline, CDR1 is SGDLS and CDR2 is YYNGEE. V shed 7 bases and J 3 bases; nucleotides not matched to a gene: 12. The CDR3 consists of 15 residues. The CDR3 DNA follows: TGTGCCAGCCCCACCCCTAGCGGAGGGGAAGAGACCCAGTACTTC. Protein sequence: CASPTPSGGEETQYF. Combining the CDR3 with reference TRBV9 and TRBJ2-5 gives the whole variable domain DSGVTQTPKHLITATGQRVTLRCSPRSGDLSVYWYQQSLDQGLQFLIQYYNGEERAKGNILERFSAQQFPDLHSELNLSSLELGDSALYFCASPTPSGGEETQYFGPGTRLLVL.

The chain is built from TRBV28 and TRBJ1-2; 9 bases are a match to TRBD1. The CDR3 length is 13 residues. Germline V gene data show CDR1 as MDHEN and CDR2 as SYDVKM. V dropped 7 bases and J dropped 4; count of bases not matched to a gene: 4. In DNA, the CDR3 is TGTGCCAGCACAAACAGGGGGCTCTATGGCTACACCTTC. Residues: CASTNRGLYGYTF.

The chain has TRBV14 and TRBJ2-7; 16 bases match TRBD2. V lost 0 bases and J lost 5; bases outside the gene matches: 10. This CDR3 is built from 19 residues. Germline assignment: CDR1 SGHDN and CDR2 FVKESK. The CDR3 DNA reads TGTGCCAGCAGCCAAGATGGGACTAGCGGGAGGGCCATTCGAAACGAGCAGTACTTC. Translating it yields CASSQDGTSGRAIRNEQYF.